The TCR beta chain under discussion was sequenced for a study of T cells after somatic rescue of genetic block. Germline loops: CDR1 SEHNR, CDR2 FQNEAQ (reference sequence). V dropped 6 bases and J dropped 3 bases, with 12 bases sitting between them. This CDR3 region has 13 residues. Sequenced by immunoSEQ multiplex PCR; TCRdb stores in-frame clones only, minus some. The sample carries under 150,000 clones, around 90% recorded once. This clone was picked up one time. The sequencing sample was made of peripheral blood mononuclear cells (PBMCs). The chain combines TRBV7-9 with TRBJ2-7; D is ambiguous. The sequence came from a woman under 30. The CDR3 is CASSPPPHYEQYF. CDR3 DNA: TGTGCCAGCAGTCCCCCCCCTCACTACGAGCAGTACTTC.